Following are 21 T cell receptor beta chains from one sample sequenced in a study of shared clonotypes between healthy human individuals. Naive CD8 isolation took CD45RO-negative cells positively selected for CCR7 and excluded terminally differentiated effector memory CD45RA+ cells. TCRdb keeps only in-frame clones here, not all; method: immunoSEQ multiplex PCR. The sample includes about 2 million clones, about 95% of them seen just once. Sample: naive CD8+ T cells sorted from blood. These receptors originate from a man aged 18 to 35 in good health.

This chain joins TRBV7-8 and TRBJ2-7; 7 bases fit TRBD2. CDR3 length: 15 residues. The ends lost 6 bases at V and 1 base at J; junction bases unmatched: 9. The germline V gene encodes CDR1 SGHVS and CDR2 FQNEAQ. The CDR3 loop reads CASSQSGMRSYEQYF. The CDR3 nucleotides read TGTGCCAGCAGTCAAAGCGGGATGCGGTCCTACGAGCAGTACTTC.

In regard to this clone: Other DNA sequences in this specimen translate into the identical CDR3. The chain couples TRBV19 to TRBJ2-1; D is ambiguous. In germline, CDR1 is LNHDA, CDR2 SQIVND (reference sequence). The CDR3 extends over 13 amino acids. V lost 3 bases to trimming and J lost 1 base, with 4 bases between them. CDR3 protein: CASSIGSYNEQFF. CDR3 nucleotides: TGTGCCAGTAGTATCGGGTCCTACAATGAGCAGTTCTTC. The complete variable domain, with remaining parts taken from reference TRBV19 and TRBJ2-1, reads DGGITQSPKYLFRKEGQNVTLSCEQNLNHDAMYWYRQDPGQGLRLIYYSQIVNDFQKGDIAEGYSVSREKKESFPLTVTSAQKNPTAFYLCASSIGSYNEQFFGPGTRLTVL.

The V gene is TRBV7-3, the J gene TRBJ2-2; 10 bases fit TRBD1. This CDR3 region has 18 residues. Trimming removed 2 bases from V and 4 bases from J; junction bases left unmatched: 10. In germline, CDR1 is SGHTA, CDR2 FQGTGA. The CDR3 sequence is CASSLLGPGQGPTGELFF. The CDR3, as DNA: TGTGCCAGCAGCTTATTGGGGCCGGGACAGGGGCCCACCGGGGAGCTGTTTTTT.

Comment on this clone: This same CDR3 is encoded by further DNA sequences in the sample. The V call is TRBV27, the J call TRBJ2-7; D is perhaps TRBD2 (6 bases). V lost 2 bases and J 2 bases, leaving 7 bases between the germline ends. CDR1 is MNHEY and CDR2 is SMNVEV in the germline V gene (reference sequence). The CDR3 length is 13 residues. The chain's CDR3 is CASSLGGPYEQYF. CDR3 nucleotides: TGTGCCAGCAGTTTAGGAGGGCCCTACGAGCAGTACTTC.

CDR3 protein: CSVGLAGPLAETQYF. The CDR3 nucleotides read TGCAGCGTCGGACTAGCGGGGCCCCTCGCGGAGACCCAGTACTTC. V is TRBV29-1 and J is TRBJ2-5; TRBD2 matches at 12 bases. V was pared by 6 bases and J by 5 bases, with 10 bases of the junction left unmatched. The CDR3 spans 15 residues. Germline CDR1 reads SQVTM; CDR2 reads ANQGSEA. Combining the CDR3 with reference TRBV29-1 and TRBJ2-5 gives the whole variable domain SAVISQKPSRDICQRGTSLTIQCQVDSQVTMMFWYRQQPGQSLTLIATANQGSEATYESGFVIDKFPISRPNLTFSTLTVSNMSPEDSSIYLCSVGLAGPLAETQYFGPGTRLLVL.

The chain couples TRBV10-2 to TRBJ2-7; TRBD2 aligns across 10 bases. Germline loops: CDR1 WSHSY, CDR2 SAAADI. This CDR3 spans 15 amino acids. The J segment lost 5 bases and the V segment lost 9 bases, leaving 13 bases of the junction unmatched. CDR3 coding DNA: TGCGCCAGTAAGCGGGAGGGCAGTTTGGGCGACGAGCAGTACTTC. Translation: CASKREGSLGDEQYF.

About this clone: Other DNA sequences in this sample translate to the same CDR3. This chain uses TRBV5-4 with TRBJ1-1; D is undetermined. Trimming removed 1 base at V and 1 base at J, with 5 bases between. Germline CDR1 is SGHNT and CDR2 is YYREEE (reference sequence). The CDR3 consists of 13 residues. The CDR3 DNA reads as TGTGCCAGCAGCTTGACGGCGAACACTGAAGCTTTCTTT. Translating gives CASSLTANTEAFF.

The V gene is TRBV28, the J gene TRBJ1-5; 8 bases map to TRBD1. Germline CDR1 and CDR2: MDHEN and SYDVKM. The CDR3 sequence is 13 residues long. Trimming removed 2 bases from V and 7 bases from J; junction bases left unmatched: 1. CDR3 bases: TGTGCCAGCAGTTTAACAGGGGGGCAGCCCCAGCATTTT. As protein: CASSLTGGQPQHF.

V gene TRBV2 combines with J gene TRBJ2-7; D perhaps matches TRBD1 (6 bases). The ends were cut back, 2 bases at V and 6 bases at J, with 11 bases in the middle. This CDR3 region has 13 residues. Per germline, CDR1 SNHLY and CDR2 FYNNEI. This CDR3 reads CASSEPQGLEQYF. In nucleotides, the CDR3 is TGTGCCAGCAGTGAACCACAGGGCCTCGAGCAGTACTTC.

CDR3 sequence (DNA): TGTGCCAGCAGCTCAAAGGGACTGGCCCTCTACGAGCAGTACTTC. As protein: CASSSKGLALYEQYF. V and J are TRBV7-2 and TRBJ2-7; a possible D gene is TRBD2 (6 bases). The germline V and J ends were trimmed by 4 bases and 3 bases, with 16 bases remaining between them. CDR1 and CDR2 (germline): SGHTA, FQGNSA. CDR3 size: 15 residues.

The chain recombines TRBV29-1 with TRBJ1-2; 7 positions match TRBD1. Looked up from germline, CDR1 is SQVTM and CDR2 is ANQGSEA. This CDR3 has 15 amino acids. J was trimmed by 4 bases and V by 4 bases; bases with no gene match: 12. As DNA, the CDR3 is TGCAGCGTTGCCGCTTCGGGACAGCCATCCTATGGCTACACCTTC. Protein sequence: CSVAASGQPSYGYTF. Filled out from reference TRBV29-1 and TRBJ1-2, the complete variable domain reads SAVISQKPSRDICQRGTSLTIQCQVDSQVTMMFWYRQQPGQSLTLIATANQGSEATYESGFVIDKFPISRPNLTFSTLTVSNMSPEDSSIYLCSVAASGQPSYGYTFGSGTRLTVV.

The chain employs TRBV7-2 and TRBJ2-7; weak D call: TRBD2 (6 bases). CDR1 is SGHTA, CDR2 FQGNSA, per germline. V was clipped by 6 bases and J by 0 bases, with 18 bases between them. The CDR3 consists of 16 residues. CDR3 nucleotide sequence: TGTGCCAGCAGACCCCCAAGACTAGGTAGCTCCTACGAGCAGTACTTC. The encoded protein is CASRPPRLGSSYEQYF.

Details on this clone: The sample contains more than one DNA sequence encoding this CDR3. This chain joins TRBV27 and TRBJ1-1; the D is unclear. The CDR3 is 14 residues long. Germline V gives CDR1 MNHEY, CDR2 SMNVEV (reference sequence). V gave up 3 bases and J gave up 0 bases, with 8 bases separating them. The CDR3 loop is CASSFGGLNTEAFF. CDR3 in DNA: TGTGCCAGCAGTTTTGGAGGCTTGAACACTGAAGCTTTCTTT.

This chain joins TRBV25-1 and TRBJ1-5, with D possibly being TRBD1 (5 bases). CDR1 and CDR2 from the germline V gene are MGHDK and SYGVNS. The CDR3 sequence is 16 residues long. V gave up 1 base and J gave up 2 bases, with 12 bases separating them. Here the CDR3 reads CASSEWGSTGNQPQHF. The CDR3 nucleotides read TGTGCCAGCAGTGAATGGGGCTCGACAGGCAATCAGCCCCAGCATTTT. Filled out from reference TRBV25-1 and TRBJ1-5, the complete variable domain reads EADIYQTPRYLVIGTGKKITLECSQTMGHDKMYWYQQDPGMELHLIHYSYGVNSTEKGDLSSESTVSRIRTEHFPLTLESARPSHTSQYLCASSEWGSTGNQPQHFGDGTRLSIL.

A remark on this clone: This sample also contains other DNA sequences that code for the same CDR3. The chain recombines TRBV11-2 with TRBJ2-1; 9 nucleotides align to TRBD1. The CDR3 has 14 residues. Trimming at V came to 1 base and at J to 7 bases, leaving 2 bases not matched to a gene. Per germline, CDR1 SGHAT and CDR2 FQNNGV. This chain's CDR3 is CASSLGQGGNEQFF. The CDR3 region has the DNA TGTGCCAGCAGCTTAGGACAGGGGGGGAATGAGCAGTTCTTC.

Only one count was recorded for this clone. The genes are TRBV2 and TRBJ2-5, with 8 bases identical to TRBD2. CDR3 length equals 17 residues. V shed 0 bases and J 4 bases; nucleotides not matched to a gene: 10. Germline V gene data show CDR1 as SNHLY and CDR2 as FYNNEI. This chain's CDR3 is CASSEALPSGGGETQYF. The CDR3 DNA is TGTGCCAGCAGTGAAGCGCTTCCGAGCGGGGGTGGAGAGACCCAGTACTTC.

This chain connects TRBV5-6 to TRBJ2-1; D is perhaps TRBD1 or TRBD2 (7 bases each). The germline CDR1 and CDR2 sequences are SGHDT and YYEEEE. The V gene lost 4 bases and the J gene lost 9 bases, with 23 bases spanning the gap. This CDR3 comprises 16 residues. CDR3 in amino acids: CASSLPRGREFGEQFF. The DNA of the CDR3 is TGTGCCAGCAGCCTCCCTAGGGGGCGGGAGTTCGGTGAGCAGTTCTTC.

The chain carries TRBV10-1 and TRBJ2-7; no firm D call. From germline, CDR1 is WNHNN and CDR2 SYGVQD (reference sequence). CDR3 length equals 14 residues. V dropped 5 bases and J dropped 4 bases, with 15 bases sitting between them. For the CDR3, the DNA is TGCGCCAGCAGTCCGACACCCTCCGCTTACGAGCAGTACTTC. Its translation is CASSPTPSAYEQYF.

As for this clone: This sample also contains other DNA sequences that code for the same CDR3. The chain joins TRBV5-1 to TRBJ2-1; D tentatively fits TRBD1 or TRBD2 (6 bases each). Germline CDR1 SGHRS, CDR2 YFSETQ. V lost 0 bases and J lost 2, with 9 bases in between. The CDR3 has 15 residues. CDR3 DNA sequence: TGCGCCAGCAGCTTGGGTGGGGGGCCCTACAATGAGCAGTTCTTC. Translated, it gives CASSLGGGPYNEQFF.

The chain joins TRBV2 to TRBJ1-6; maybe TRBD1 (6 bases). CDR1 and CDR2 (germline): SNHLY, FYNNEI. V was cut by 1 base and J by 8 bases, with 21 bases left in between. CDR3 size: 18 residues. The chain's CDR3 is CASSEGGHLFGGDSPLHF. DNA of the CDR3: TGTGCCAGCAGTGAAGGGGGACACCTCTTCGGAGGGGATTCACCCCTCCACTTT. Together with reference TRBV2 and TRBJ1-6, the CDR3 gives the full variable domain: EPEVTQTPSHQVTQMGQEVILRCVPISNHLYFYWYRQILGQKVEFLVSFYNNEISEKSEIFDDQFSVERPDGSNFTLKIRSTKLEDSAMYFCASSEGGHLFGGDSPLHFGNGTRLTVT.

This sequence joins TRBV2 and TRBJ1-4; 9 bases align to TRBD1. This CDR3 comprises 12 residues. Losses at the gene ends were 8 bases for V and 6 bases for J; bases not matched to a gene: 1. Germline CDR1 and CDR2: SNHLY and FYNNEI. DNA of the CDR3: TGTGCCAGCCGGGACAGGGATGAAAAACTGTTTTTT. Translation gives CASRDRDEKLFF.